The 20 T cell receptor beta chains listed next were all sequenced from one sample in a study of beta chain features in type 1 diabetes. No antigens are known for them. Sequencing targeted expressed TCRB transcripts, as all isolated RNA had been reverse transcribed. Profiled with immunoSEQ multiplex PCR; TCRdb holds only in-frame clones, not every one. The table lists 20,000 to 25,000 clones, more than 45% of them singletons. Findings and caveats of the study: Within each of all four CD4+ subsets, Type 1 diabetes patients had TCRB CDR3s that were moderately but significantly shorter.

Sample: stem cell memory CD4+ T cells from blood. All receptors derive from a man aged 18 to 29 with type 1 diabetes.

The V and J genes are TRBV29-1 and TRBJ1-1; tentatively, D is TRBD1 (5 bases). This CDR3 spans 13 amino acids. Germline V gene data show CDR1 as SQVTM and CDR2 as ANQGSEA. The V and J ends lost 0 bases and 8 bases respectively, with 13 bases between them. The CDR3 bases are TGCAGCGTTGAAGATGATTCGGGGGGAGAAGCTTTCTTT. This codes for CSVEDDSGGEAFF.

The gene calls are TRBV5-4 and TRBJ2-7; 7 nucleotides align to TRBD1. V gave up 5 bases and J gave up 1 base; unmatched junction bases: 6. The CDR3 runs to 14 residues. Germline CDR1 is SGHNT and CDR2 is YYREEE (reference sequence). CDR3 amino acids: CASRFQGQSYEQYF. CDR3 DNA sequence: TGTGCCAGCAGGTTCCAGGGACAGTCCTACGAGCAGTACTTC.

CDR3 in DNA: TGTGCCAGCAGGGAGGCCGGGGGGTTGAGCTCCTACAATGAGCAGTTCTTC. Its protein product is CASREAGGLSSYNEQFF. The gene calls are TRBV28 and TRBJ2-1; TRBD2 matches at 7 bases. Germline-derived CDR1 and CDR2 are MDHEN and SYDVKM. This CDR3 comprises 17 residues. Losses at the gene ends were 6 bases for V and 0 bases for J; bases not matched to a gene: 11. The full variable domain, rest sourced from reference TRBV28 and TRBJ2-1, is DVKVTQSSRYLVKRTGEKVFLECVQDMDHENMFWYRQDPGLGLRLIYFSYDVKMKEKGDIPEGYSVSREKKERFSLILESASTNQTSMYLCASREAGGLSSYNEQFFGPGTRLTVL.

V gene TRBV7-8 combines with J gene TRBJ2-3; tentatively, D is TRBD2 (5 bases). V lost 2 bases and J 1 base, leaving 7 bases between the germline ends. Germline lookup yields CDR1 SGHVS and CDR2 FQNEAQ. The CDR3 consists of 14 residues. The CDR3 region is CASSLTSRTDTQYF. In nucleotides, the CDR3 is TGTGCCAGCAGCTTAACTAGTCGCACAGATACGCAGTATTTT.

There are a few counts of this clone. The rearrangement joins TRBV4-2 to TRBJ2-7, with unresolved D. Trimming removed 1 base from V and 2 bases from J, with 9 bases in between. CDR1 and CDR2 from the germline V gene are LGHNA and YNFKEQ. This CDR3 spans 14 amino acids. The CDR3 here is CASSQAGGAYEQYF. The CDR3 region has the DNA TGTGCCAGCAGCCAAGCTGGCGGAGCCTACGAGCAGTACTTC.

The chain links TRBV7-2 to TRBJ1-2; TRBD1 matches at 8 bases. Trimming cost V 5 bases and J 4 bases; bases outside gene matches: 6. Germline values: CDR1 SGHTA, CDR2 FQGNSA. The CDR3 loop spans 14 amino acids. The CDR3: CASSLGQGGYGYTF. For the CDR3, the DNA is TGTGCCAGCAGCCTCGGACAGGGTGGCTATGGCTACACCTTC. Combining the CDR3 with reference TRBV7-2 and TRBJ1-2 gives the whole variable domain GAGVSQSPSNKVTEKGKDVELRCDPISGHTALYWYRQSLGQGLEFLIYFQGNSAPDKSGLPSDRFSAERTGGSVSTLTIQRTQQEDSAVYLCASSLGQGGYGYTFGSGTRLTVV.

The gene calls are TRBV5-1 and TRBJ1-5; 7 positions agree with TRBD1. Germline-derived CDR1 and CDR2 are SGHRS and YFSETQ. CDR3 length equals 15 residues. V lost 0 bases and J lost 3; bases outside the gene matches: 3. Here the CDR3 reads CASSLEGQINQPQHF. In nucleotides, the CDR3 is TGCGCCAGCAGCTTGGAGGGACAGATCAATCAGCCCCAGCATTTT.

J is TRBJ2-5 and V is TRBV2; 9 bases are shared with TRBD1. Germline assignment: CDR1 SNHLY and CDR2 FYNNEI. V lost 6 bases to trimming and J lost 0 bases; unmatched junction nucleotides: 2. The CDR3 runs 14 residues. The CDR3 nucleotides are TGTGCCAGCAGCCGGGACAGGGACCAAGAGACCCAGTACTTC. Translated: CASSRDRDQETQYF.

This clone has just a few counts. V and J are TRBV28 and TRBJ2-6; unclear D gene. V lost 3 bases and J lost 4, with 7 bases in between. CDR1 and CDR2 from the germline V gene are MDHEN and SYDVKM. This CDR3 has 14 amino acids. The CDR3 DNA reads TGTGCCAGCAGTTTTCCGTCCGGGGCCAACGTCCTGACTTTC. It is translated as CASSFPSGANVLTF.

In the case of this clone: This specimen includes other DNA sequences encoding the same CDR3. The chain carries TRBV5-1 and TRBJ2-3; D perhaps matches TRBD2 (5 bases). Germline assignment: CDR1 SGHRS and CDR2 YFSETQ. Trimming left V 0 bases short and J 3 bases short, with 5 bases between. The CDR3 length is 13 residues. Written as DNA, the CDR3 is TGCGCCAGCAGCTTGGCGGGGACAGATACGCAGTATTTT. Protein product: CASSLAGTDTQYF.

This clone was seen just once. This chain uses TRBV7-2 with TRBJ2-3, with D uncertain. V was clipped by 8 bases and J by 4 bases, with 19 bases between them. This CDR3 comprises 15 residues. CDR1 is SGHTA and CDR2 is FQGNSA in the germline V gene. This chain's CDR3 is CASPSSGYASDTQYF. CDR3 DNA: TGTGCCAGCCCATCATCCGGGTACGCATCAGATACGCAGTATTTT.

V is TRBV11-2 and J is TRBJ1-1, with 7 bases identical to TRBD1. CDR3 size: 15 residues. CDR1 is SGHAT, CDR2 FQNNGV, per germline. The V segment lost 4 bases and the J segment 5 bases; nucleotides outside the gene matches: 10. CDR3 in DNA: TGTGCCAGCAGCTCCAAACAGGGGTCGGGAACTGAAGCTTTCTTT. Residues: CASSSKQGSGTEAFF.

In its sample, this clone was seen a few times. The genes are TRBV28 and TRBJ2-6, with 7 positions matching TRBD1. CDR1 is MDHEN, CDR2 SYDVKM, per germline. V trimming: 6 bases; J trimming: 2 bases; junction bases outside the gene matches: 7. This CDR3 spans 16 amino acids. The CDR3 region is CASRSLDRAGANVLTF. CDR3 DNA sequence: TGTGCCAGCAGGAGCCTTGACAGGGCTGGGGCCAACGTCCTGACTTTC.

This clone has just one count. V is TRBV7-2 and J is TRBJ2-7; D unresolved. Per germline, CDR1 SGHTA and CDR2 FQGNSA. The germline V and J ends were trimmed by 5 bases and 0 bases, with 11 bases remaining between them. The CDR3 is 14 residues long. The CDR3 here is CASSLHTGSYEQYF. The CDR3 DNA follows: TGTGCCAGCAGCCTTCATACGGGCTCCTACGAGCAGTACTTC.

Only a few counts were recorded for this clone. CDR3 sequence reads: CSVESQANGYTF. As DNA, the CDR3 is TGCAGCGTTGAAAGTCAGGCTAATGGCTACACCTTC. The rearrangement joins TRBV29-1 to TRBJ1-2; D call uncertain. CDR1 and CDR2 (germline): SQVTM, ANQGSEA. The V end was cut by 2 bases, the J end by 6 bases, with 10 bases between. The CDR3 is 12 amino acids.

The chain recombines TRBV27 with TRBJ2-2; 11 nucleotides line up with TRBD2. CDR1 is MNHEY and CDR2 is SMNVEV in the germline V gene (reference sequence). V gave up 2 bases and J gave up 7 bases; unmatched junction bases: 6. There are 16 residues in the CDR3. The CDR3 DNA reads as TGTGCCAGCAGTTTAAGCCTAGCGGGAGGTCTCGGGGAGCTGTTTTTT. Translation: CASSLSLAGGLGELFF.

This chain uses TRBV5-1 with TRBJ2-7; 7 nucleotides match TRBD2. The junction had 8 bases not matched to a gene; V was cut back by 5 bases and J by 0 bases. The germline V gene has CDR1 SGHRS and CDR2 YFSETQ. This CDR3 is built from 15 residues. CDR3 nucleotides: TGCGCCAGCAGAGACGAGACTAGCAACTCCTACGAGCAGTACTTC. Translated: CASRDETSNSYEQYF.

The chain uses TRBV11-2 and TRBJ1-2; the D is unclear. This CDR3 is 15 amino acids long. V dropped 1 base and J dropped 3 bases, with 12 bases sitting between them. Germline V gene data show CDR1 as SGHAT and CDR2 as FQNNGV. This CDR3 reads CASSLVPQDYYGYTF. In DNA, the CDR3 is TGTGCCAGCAGCTTAGTTCCGCAGGACTACTATGGCTACACCTTC.

The CDR3 sequence: CASSFRQGAGANVLTF. CDR3 sequence (DNA): TGCGCCAGCAGCTTTCGCCAGGGCGCTGGGGCCAACGTCCTGACTTTC. The chain recombines TRBV5-1 with TRBJ2-6; D may be TRBD1 (5 bases). There are 16 residues in the CDR3. Germline V gene lookup returns CDR1 SGHRS and CDR2 YFSETQ. Trimming cost V 2 bases and J 2 bases, with 11 bases left between them.

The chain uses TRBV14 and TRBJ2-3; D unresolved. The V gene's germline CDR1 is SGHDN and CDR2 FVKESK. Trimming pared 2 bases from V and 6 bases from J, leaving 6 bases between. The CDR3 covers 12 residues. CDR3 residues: CASSQISDTQYF. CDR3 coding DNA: TGTGCCAGCAGCCAAATATCGGATACGCAGTATTTT.